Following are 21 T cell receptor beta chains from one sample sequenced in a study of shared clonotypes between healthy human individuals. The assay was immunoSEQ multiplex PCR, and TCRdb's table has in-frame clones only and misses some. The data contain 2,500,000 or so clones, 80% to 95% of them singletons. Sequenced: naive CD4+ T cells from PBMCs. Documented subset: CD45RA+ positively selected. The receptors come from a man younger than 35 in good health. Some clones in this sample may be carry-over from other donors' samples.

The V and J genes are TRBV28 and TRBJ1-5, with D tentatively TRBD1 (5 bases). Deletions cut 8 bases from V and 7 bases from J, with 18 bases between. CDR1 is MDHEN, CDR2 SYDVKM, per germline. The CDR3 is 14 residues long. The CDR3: CASAFGGTRQPQHF. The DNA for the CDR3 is TGTGCCAGCGCATTCGGGGGGACGAGACAGCCCCAGCATTTT.

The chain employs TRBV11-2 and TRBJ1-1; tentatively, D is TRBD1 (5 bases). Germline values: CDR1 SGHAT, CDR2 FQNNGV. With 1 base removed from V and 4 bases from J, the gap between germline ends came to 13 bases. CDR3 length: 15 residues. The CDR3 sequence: CASSLVTQGSTEAFF. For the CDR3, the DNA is TGTGCCAGCAGCTTAGTAACGCAGGGCTCCACTGAAGCTTTCTTT.

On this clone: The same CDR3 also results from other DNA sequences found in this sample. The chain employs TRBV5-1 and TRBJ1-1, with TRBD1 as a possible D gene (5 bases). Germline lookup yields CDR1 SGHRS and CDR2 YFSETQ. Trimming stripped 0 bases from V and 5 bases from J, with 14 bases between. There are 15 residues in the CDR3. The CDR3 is CASSLAGREGTEAFF. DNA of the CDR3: TGCGCCAGCAGCTTGGCCGGCAGGGAGGGTACTGAAGCTTTCTTT.

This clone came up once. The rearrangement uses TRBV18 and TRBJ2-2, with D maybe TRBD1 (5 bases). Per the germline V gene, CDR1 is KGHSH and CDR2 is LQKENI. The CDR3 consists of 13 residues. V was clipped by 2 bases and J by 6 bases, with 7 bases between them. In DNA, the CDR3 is TGTGCCAGCTCACCAGGGGCCCCCGGGGAGCTGTTTTTT. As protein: CASSPGAPGELFF.

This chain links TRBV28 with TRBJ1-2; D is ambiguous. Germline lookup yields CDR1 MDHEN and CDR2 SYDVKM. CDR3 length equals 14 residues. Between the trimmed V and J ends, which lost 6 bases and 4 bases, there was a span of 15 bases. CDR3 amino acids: CASSPRPLGYGYTF. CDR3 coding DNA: TGTGCCAGCAGCCCGAGGCCCCTGGGCTATGGCTACACCTTC.

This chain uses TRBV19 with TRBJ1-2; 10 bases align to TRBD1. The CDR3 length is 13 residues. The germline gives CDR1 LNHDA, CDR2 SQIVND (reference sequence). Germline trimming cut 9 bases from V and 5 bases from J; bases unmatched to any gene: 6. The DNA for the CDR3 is TGTGCCAGCTCCGGGACAGGGGAATATGGCTACACCTTC. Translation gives CASSGTGEYGYTF.

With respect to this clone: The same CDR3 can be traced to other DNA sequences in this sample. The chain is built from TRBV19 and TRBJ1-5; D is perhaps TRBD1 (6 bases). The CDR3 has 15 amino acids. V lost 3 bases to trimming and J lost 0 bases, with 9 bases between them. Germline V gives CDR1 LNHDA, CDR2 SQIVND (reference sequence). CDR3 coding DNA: TGTGCCAGTAGTATTAACAGGGATAGCAATCAGCCCCAGCATTTT. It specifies CASSINRDSNQPQHF.

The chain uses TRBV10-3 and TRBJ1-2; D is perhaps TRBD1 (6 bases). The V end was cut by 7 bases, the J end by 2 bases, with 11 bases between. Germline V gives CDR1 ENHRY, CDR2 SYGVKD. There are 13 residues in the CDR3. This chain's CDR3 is CAITETGNYGYTF. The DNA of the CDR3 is TGTGCCATCACTGAAACAGGGAACTATGGCTACACCTTC.

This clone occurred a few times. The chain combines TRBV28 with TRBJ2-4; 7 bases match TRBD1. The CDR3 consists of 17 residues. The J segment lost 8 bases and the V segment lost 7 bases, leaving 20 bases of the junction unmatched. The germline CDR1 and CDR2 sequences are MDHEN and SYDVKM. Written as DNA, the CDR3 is TGTGCCAGCACCCCCCGACAGGGATCTATGTCGTTAGACATTCAGTACTTC. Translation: CASTPRQGSMSLDIQYF.

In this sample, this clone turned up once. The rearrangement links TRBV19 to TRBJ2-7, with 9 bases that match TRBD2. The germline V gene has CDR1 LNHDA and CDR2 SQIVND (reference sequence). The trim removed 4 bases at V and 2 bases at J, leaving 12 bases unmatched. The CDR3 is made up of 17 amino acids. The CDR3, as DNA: TGTGCCAGTAGTACCCCCTTAGCGGGAGAGGTCCCCTACGAGCAGTACTTC. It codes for CASSTPLAGEVPYEQYF.

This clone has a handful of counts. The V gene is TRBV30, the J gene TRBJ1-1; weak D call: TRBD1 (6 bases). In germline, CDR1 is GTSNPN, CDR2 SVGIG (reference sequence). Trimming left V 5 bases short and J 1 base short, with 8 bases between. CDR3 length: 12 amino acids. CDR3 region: CAWDRQNTEAFF. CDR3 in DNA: TGTGCCTGGGACAGGCAGAACACTGAAGCTTTCTTT.

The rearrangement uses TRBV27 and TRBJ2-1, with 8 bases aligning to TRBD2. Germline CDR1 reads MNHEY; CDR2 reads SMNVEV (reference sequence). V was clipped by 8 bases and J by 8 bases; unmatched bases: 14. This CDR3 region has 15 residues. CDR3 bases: TGTGCCAGCGGGGGGGCGGGAGGAAGGTTCGATGAGCAGTTCTTC. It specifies CASGGAGGRFDEQFF.

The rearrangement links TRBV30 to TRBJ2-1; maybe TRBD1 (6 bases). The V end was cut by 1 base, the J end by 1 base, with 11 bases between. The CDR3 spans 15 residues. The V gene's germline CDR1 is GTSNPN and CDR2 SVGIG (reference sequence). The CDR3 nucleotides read TGTGCCTGGAGTGGCCTGGACAGTTCCTACAATGAGCAGTTCTTC. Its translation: CAWSGLDSSYNEQFF.

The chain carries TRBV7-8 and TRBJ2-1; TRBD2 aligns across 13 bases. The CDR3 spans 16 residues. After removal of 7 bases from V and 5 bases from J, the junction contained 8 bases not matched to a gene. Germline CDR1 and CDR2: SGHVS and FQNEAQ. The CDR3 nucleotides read TGTGCCAGCATCGGACGACTAGCGGGAGGTAACAATGAGCAGTTCTTC. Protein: CASIGRLAGGNNEQFF.

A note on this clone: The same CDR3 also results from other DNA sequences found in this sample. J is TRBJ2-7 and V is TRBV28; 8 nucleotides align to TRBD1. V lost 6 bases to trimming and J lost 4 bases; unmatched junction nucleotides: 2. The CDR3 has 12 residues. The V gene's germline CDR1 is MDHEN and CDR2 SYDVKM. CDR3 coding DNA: TGTGCCAGCAGGGACAGGGATTACGAGCAGTACTTC. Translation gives CASRDRDYEQYF.

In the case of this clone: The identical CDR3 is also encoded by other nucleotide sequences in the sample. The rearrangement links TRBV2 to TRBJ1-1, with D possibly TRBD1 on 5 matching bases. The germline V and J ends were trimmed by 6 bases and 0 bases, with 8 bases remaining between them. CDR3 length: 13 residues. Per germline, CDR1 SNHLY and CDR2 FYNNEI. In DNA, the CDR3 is TGTGCCAGCAGGAGGGGCTTGAACACTGAAGCTTTCTTT. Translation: CASRRGLNTEAFF.

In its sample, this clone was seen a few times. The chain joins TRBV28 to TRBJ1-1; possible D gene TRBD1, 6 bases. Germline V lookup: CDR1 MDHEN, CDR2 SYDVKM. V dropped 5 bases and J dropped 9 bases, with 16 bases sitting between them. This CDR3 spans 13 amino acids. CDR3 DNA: TGTGCCAGCAGTCAGGGGACGGACCCAAAAGCTTTCTTT. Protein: CASSQGTDPKAFF.

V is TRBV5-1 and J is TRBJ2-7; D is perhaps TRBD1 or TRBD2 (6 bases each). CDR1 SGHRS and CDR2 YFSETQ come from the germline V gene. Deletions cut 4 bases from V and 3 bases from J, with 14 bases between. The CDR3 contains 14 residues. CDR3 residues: CASSPSGGHYEQYF. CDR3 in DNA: TGCGCCAGCAGCCCCTCCGGGGGCCACTACGAGCAGTACTTC.

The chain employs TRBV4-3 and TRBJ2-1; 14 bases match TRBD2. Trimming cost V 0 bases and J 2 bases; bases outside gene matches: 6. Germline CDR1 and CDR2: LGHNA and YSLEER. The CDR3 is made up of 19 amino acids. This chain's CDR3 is CASSQEGLAGGITYNEQFF. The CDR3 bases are TGCGCCAGCAGCCAAGAAGGACTAGCGGGAGGAATCACCTACAATGAGCAGTTCTTC.

Written as DNA, the CDR3 is TGTGCCAGCAGCTTTAGCGGGAGGGTATCCTACAATGAGCAGTTCTTC. Its protein is CASSFSGRVSYNEQFF. The chain joins TRBV6-4 to TRBJ2-1; TRBD2 matches at 11 bases. Germline assignment: CDR1 MRHNA and CDR2 SNTAGT. The trim removed 6 bases at V and 1 base at J, leaving 5 bases unmatched. CDR3 length equals 16 residues.

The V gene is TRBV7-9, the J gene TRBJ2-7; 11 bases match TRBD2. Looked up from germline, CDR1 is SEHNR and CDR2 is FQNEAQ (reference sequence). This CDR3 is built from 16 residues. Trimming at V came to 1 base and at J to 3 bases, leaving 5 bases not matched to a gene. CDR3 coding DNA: TGTGCCAGCAGCTTAGACTCGGGACTAGCGGACTACGAGCAGTACTTC. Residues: CASSLDSGLADYEQYF.